The rows below give T cell receptor beta chains drawn from one sample of a study of blood T cell repertoires in COVID-19. Clones were read by immunoSEQ multiplex PCR, and TCRdb kept only the in-frame ones, dropping some. The table has under 200,000 clones, roughly 93% seen once; the top ten hold around 4.8%. Sequencing was performed on peripheral blood. These receptors were taken from a man aged 18 to 29 with COVID-19, enrolled during active disease. Both conserved end residues are part of each CDR3. A D gene is named only where the DNA matches it firmly. The listing skips clone size in some rows; elsewhere it reads once, few, many or a size class.

CDR3nt | CDR3aa | v_gene | abundance | j_gene | d_gene
TGTGCCAGCAGCTGGGGGACAGGGGGTCTCCGAGGCGAGCAGTACTTC | CASSWGTGGLRGEQYF | TRBV5-5 | . | TRBJ2-7 | TRBD1
TGTGCCAGCAGCGTTAGCGGGAGGGCCCCTTCCTACAATGAGCAGTTCTTC | CASSVSGRAPSYNEQFF | TRBV9 | once | TRBJ2-1 | TRBD2
TGTGCCAGCAGCGACAGGACCTATAGCAATCAGCCCCAGCATTTT | CASSDRTYSNQPQHF | TRBV6-2/TRBV6-3 | . | TRBJ1-5 | .
TGTGCCAGCAGCCTGCAGCGGACGGGTACTAACTATGGCTACACCTTC | CASSLQRTGTNYGYTF | TRBV9 | . | TRBJ1-2 | .
TGTGCCAGCCGGGACAGGGGGTTGTACGAGCAGTACTTC | CASRDRGLYEQYF | TRBV6-5 | . | TRBJ2-7 | TRBD1
TGTGCCAGCAGCTTAGAAGCGGGAGCTTACGAGCAGTACTTC | CASSLEAGAYEQYF | TRBV7-2 | . | TRBJ2-7 | TRBD2
TGTGCCAGCACCCCAGGGGGTTCTGAAGCTTTCTTT | CASTPGGSEAFF | TRBV6-5 | . | TRBJ1-1 | TRBD1
TGTGCCAGCATCCGGTTCGGGGAGCTGTTTTTT | CASIRFGELFF | TRBV7-9 | . | TRBJ2-2 | .
TGTGCCAGCAGTCATCGACAGGGACGCACTGAAGCTTTCTTT | CASSHRQGRTEAFF | TRBV6-2/TRBV6-3 | . | TRBJ1-1 | TRBD1
TGTGCCAGCTCACCAAACGACAGGGCCTACGAGCAGTACTTC | CASSPNDRAYEQYF | TRBV18 | . | TRBJ2-7 | TRBD1
TGCGCCAGCTCCCCCGGGGAGACCCAGTACTTC | CASSPGETQYF | TRBV5-1 | . | TRBJ2-5 | .
TGTGCCAGCAGTGACCCCTGGCAGGGTTATGAAAAACTGCTTTTT | CASSDPWQGYEKLLF | TRBV6-1 | . | TRBJ1-4 | .
TGTGCCAGCTCACCACGACAGGGAAAGGGAAAGACCCAGTACTTC | CASSPRQGKGKTQYF | TRBV18 | . | TRBJ2-5 | TRBD1
TGTGCCAGCAGTACGTGGGGGACAGCCATAATTCCTACCTACGAGCAGTACTTC | CASSTWGTAIIPTYEQYF | TRBV28 | once | TRBJ2-7 | TRBD1
TGTGCCAGCAGCGCCCAGACAGGGGGCAACACCGGGGAGCTGTTTTTT | CASSAQTGGNTGELFF | TRBV9 | . | TRBJ2-2 | TRBD1
TGTGCCAGTAGTTTCCATATGACGGGAGATAGCAATCAGCCCCAGCATTTT | CASSFHMTGDSNQPQHF | TRBV19 | . | TRBJ1-5 | .
TGTGCCAGCAGCTTGCAGGGAGGCTCCTACAATGAGCAGTTCTTC | CASSLQGGSYNEQFF | TRBV5-5 | . | TRBJ2-1 | .
TGTGCCAGCAGCGTAACTAGCGAGTGGGGAGAGACCCAGTACTTC | CASSVTSEWGETQYF | TRBV9 | . | TRBJ2-5 | TRBD2
TGTGCCAGTAGTATAGTTGCGGGGGTGAACACCGGGGAGCTGTTTTTT | CASSIVAGVNTGELFF | TRBV19 | . | TRBJ2-2 | TRBD2
TGTGCCAGCAGTTCTTCAATGGGACAGGGGGAGACCTTC | CASSSSMGQGETF | TRBV6-5 | . | TRBJ1-2 | TRBD1
TGTGCCAGCAGCTTGTTGGCGGGAGGGAGAGAGACCCAGTACTTC | CASSLLAGGRETQYF | TRBV5-4 | . | TRBJ2-5 | TRBD2
TGTGCCAGCAGTTTTGGCAGGGAGGCGTACGGCTACACCTTC | CASSFGREAYGYTF | TRBV28 | . | TRBJ1-2 | .
TGTGCCAGCAGCGCGGGCCCATTAGCGGGAGGGCCGGAATACGAGCAGTACTTC | CASSAGPLAGGPEYEQYF | TRBV5-6 | once | TRBJ2-7 | TRBD2
TGTGCCAGCAGTACTATCCGGGACAGGGGGCTCTATGGCTACACCTTC | CASSTIRDRGLYGYTF | TRBV28 | . | TRBJ1-2 | TRBD1